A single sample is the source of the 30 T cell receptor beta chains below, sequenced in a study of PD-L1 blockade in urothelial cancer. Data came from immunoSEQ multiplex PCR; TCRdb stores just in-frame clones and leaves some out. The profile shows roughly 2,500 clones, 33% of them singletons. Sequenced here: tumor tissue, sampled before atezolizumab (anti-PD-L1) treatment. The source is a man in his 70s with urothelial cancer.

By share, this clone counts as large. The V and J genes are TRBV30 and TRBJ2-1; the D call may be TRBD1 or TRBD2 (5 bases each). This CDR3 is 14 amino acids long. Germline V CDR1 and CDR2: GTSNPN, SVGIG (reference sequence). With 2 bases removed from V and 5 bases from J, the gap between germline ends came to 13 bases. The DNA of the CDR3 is TGTGCCTGGAGTCTTACACTGGGGGACAATGAGCAGTTCTTC. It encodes CAWSLTLGDNEQFF.

The CDR3 nucleotides are TGCGCCAGCCGTGGGACAGGAATCTATAATTCACCCCTCCACTTT. Translating it yields CASRGTGIYNSPLHF. The J gene is TRBJ1-6, the V gene TRBV5-1; 8 bases match TRBD1. The CDR3 consists of 15 residues. Germline loops: CDR1 SGHRS, CDR2 YFSETQ. V lost 7 bases and J lost 3; bases outside the gene matches: 6.

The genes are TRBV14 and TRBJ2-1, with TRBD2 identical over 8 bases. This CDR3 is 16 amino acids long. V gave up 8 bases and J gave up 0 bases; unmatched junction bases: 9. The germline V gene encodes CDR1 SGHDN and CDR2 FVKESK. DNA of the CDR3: TGTGCCAGCTCCACCCGGGAGGGGCACTCCTACAATGAGCAGTTCTTC. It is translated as CASSTREGHSYNEQFF.

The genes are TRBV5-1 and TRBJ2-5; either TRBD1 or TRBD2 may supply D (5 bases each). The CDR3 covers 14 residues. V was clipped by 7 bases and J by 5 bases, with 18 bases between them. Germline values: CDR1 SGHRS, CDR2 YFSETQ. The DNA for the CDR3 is TGCGCCAGCGAATCTGCAGGGTCGGGGGAGACCCAGTACTTC. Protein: CASESAGSGETQYF. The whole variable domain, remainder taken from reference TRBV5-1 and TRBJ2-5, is KAGVTQTPRYLIKTRGQQVTLSCSPISGHRSVSWYQQTPGQGLQFLFEYFSETQRNKGNFPGRFSGRQFSNSRSEMNVSTLELGDSALYLCASESAGSGETQYFGPGTRLLVL.

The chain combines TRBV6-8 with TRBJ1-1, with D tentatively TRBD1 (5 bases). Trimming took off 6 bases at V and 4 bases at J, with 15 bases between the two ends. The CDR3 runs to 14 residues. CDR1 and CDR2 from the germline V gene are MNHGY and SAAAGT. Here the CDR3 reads CASSQGRLGTEAFF. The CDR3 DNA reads TGTGCCAGCAGCCAGGGACGGCTGGGCACTGAAGCTTTCTTT.

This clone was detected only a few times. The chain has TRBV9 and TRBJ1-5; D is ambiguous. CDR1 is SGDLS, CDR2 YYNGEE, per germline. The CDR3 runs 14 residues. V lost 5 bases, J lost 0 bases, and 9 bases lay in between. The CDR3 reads CASSGVISNQPQHF. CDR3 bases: TGTGCCAGCAGTGGAGTGATTAGCAATCAGCCCCAGCATTTT. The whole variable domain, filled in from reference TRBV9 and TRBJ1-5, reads DSGVTQTPKHLITATGQRVTLRCSPRSGDLSVYWYQQSLDQGLQFLIQYYNGEERAKGNILERFSAQQFPDLHSELNLSSLELGDSALYFCASSGVISNQPQHFGDGTRLSIL.

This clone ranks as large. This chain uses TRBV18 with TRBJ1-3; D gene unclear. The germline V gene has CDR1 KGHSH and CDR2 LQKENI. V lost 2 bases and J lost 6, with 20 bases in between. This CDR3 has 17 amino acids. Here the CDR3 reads CASSPAGEKIVENTIYF. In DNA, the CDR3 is TGTGCCAGCTCACCAGCCGGGGAAAAAATTGTTGAAAACACCATATATTTT.

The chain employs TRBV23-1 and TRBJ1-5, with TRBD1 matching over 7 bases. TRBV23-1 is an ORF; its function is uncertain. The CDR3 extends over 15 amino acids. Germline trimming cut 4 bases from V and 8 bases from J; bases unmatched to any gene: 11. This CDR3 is CASSPRADRREPQHF. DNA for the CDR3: TGCGCCAGCAGTCCCCGGGCGGACAGGAGGGAGCCCCAGCATTTT.

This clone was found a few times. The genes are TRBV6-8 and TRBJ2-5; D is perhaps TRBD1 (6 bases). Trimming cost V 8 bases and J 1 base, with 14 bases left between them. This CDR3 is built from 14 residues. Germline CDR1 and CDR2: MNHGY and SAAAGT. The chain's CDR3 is CASGTWGPQETQYF. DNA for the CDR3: TGTGCCAGCGGGACATGGGGGCCCCAAGAGACCCAGTACTTC.

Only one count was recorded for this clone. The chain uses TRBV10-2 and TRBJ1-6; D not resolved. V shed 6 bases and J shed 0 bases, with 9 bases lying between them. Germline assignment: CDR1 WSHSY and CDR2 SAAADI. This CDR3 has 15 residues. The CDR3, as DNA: TGCGCCAGCAGGGACGGGAGCTCCTATAATTCACCCCTCCACTTT. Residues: CASRDGSSYNSPLHF.

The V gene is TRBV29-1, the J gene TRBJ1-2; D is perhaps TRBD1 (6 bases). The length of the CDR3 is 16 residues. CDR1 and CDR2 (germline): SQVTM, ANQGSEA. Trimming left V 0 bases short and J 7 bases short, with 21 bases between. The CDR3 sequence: CSVEDLFGGLACGYTF. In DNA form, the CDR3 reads TGCAGCGTTGAAGATCTGTTTGGGGGGCTCGCGTGTGGCTACACCTTC. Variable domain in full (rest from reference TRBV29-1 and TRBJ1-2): SAVISQKPSRDICQRGTSLTIQCQVDSQVTMMFWYRQQPGQSLTLIATANQGSEATYESGFVIDKFPISRPNLTFSTLTVSNMSPEDSSIYLCSVEDLFGGLACGYTFGSGTRLTVV.

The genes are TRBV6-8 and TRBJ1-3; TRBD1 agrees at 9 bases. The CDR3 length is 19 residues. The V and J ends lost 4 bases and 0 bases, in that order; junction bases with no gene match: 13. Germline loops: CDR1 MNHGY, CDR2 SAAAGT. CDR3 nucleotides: TGTGCCAGCAGTTCTTTCTCGACTTTGGGACAGGGCTCTGGAAACACCATATATTTT. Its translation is CASSSFSTLGQGSGNTIYF.

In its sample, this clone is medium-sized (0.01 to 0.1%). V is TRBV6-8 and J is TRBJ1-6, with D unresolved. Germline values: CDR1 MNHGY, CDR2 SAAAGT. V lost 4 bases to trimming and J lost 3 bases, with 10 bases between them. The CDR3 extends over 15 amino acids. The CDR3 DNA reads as TGTGCCAGCAGTTTGAGAGGGTTCTATAATTCACCCCTCCACTTT. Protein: CASSLRGFYNSPLHF.

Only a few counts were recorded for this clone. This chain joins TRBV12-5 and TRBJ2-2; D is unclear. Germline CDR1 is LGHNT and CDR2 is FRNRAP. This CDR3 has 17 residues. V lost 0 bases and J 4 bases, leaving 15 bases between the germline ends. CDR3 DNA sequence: TGTGCTAGTGGTTTGGTATATCAGGCCCGCACCACCGGGGAGCTGTTTTTT. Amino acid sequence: CASGLVYQARTTGELFF.

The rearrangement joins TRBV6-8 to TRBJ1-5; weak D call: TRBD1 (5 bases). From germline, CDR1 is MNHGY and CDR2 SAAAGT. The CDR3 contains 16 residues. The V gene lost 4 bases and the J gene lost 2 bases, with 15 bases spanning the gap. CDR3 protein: CASSSQGGMGNQPQHF. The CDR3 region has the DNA TGTGCCAGCAGTTCCCAGGGAGGGATGGGCAATCAGCCCCAGCATTTT.

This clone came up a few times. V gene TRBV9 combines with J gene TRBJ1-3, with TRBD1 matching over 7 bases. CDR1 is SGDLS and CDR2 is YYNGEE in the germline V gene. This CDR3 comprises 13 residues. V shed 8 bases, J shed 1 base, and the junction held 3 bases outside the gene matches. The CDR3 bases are TGTGCCAGTACAGGGGTTTCTGGAAACACCATATATTTT. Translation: CASTGVSGNTIYF.

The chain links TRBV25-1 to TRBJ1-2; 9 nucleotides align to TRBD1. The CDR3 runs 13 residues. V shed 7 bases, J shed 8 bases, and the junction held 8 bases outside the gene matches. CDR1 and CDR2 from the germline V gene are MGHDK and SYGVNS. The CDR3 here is CASNWGQGTGYTF. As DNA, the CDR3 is TGTGCCAGCAATTGGGGACAGGGTACCGGCTACACCTTC.

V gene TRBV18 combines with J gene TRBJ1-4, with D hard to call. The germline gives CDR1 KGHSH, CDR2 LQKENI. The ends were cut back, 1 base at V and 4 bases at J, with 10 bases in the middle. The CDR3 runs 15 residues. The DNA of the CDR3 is TGTGCCAGCTCACCACGACCTCACGGTAATGAAAAACTGTTTTTT. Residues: CASSPRPHGNEKLFF.

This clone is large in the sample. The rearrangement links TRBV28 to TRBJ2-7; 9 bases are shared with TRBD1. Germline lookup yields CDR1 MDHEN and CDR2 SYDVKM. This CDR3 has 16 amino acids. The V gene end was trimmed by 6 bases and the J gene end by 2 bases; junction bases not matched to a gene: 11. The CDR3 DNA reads TGTGCCAGCAGCCCTCCTGGACAGGGGACAACCTACGAGCAGTACTTC. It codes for CASSPPGQGTTYEQYF.

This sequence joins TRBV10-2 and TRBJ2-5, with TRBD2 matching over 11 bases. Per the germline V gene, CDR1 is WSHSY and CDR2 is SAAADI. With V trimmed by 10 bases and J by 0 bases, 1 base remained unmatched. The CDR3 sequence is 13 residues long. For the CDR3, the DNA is TGCGCCACGACTAGCGGGGACCAAGAGACCCAGTACTTC. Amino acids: CATTSGDQETQYF.

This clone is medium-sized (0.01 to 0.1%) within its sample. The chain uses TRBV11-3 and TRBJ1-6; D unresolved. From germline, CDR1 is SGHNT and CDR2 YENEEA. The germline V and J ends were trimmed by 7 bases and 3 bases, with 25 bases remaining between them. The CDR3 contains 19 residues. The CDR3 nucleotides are TGTGCCAGCACCATGCCCGTGAGTGACCCTCTTTTCTATAATTCACCCCTCCACTTT. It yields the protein CASTMPVSDPLFYNSPLHF.

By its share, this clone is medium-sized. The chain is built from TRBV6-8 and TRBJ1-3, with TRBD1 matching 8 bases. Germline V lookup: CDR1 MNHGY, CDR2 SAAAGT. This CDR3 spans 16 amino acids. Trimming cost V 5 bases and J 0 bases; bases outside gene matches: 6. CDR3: CASSPRDRRSGNTIYF. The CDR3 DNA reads TGTGCCAGCAGTCCCCGGGACAGGCGCTCTGGAAACACCATATATTTT.

The CDR3 region is CASSVLGVDQPQHF. CDR3 sequence (DNA): TGTGCCAGCTCCGTGCTGGGGGTGGATCAGCCCCAGCATTTT. The chain carries TRBV18 and TRBJ1-5, with D tentatively TRBD1 (5 bases). Germline CDR1 and CDR2: KGHSH and LQKENI. There are 14 residues in the CDR3. With 6 bases removed from V and 5 bases from J, the gap between germline ends came to 14 bases.

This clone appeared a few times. CDR3 bases: TGTGCCAGCAAGTCCGAGCTCTCCGGCTATGAGCAGTTCTTC. Amino acid sequence: CASKSELSGYEQFF. The chain links TRBV6-8 to TRBJ2-1, with D uncertain. V was pared by 7 bases and J by 8 bases, with 18 bases between. Germline values: CDR1 MNHGY, CDR2 SAAAGT. The length of the CDR3 is 14 residues.

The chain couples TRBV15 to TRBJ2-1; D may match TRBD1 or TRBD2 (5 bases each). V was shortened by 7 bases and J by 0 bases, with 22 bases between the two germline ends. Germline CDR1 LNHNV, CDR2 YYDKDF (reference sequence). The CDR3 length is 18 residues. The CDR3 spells CATKSGTATLASYNEQFF. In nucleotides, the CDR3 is TGTGCCACCAAATCGGGGACCGCCACCCTAGCCTCCTACAATGAGCAGTTCTTC.

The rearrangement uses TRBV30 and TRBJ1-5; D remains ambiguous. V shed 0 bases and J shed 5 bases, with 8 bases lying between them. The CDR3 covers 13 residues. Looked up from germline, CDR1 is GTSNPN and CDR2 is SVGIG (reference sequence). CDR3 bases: TGTGCCTGGAGTGTATCTGGGCATCAGCCCCAGCATTTT. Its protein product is CAWSVSGHQPQHF.

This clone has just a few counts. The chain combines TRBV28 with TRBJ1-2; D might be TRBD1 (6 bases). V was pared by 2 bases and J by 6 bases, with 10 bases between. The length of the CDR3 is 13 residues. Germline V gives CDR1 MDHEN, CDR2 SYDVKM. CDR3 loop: CASSLTGSNGYTF. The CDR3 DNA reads TGTGCCAGCAGTTTAACAGGGTCGAATGGCTACACCTTC.

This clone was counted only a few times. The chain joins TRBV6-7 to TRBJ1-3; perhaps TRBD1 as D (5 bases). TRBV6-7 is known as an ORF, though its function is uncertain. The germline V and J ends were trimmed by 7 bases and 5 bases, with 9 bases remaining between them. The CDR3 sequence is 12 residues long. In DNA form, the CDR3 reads TGTGCCAGCAAGGCAGGGAGAAACACCATATATTTT. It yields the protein CASKAGRNTIYF.

The CDR3 protein is CASSIERTGVTDTQYF. The CDR3 DNA reads as TGTGCCAGTAGTATCGAGAGGACAGGGGTCACAGATACGCAGTATTTT. The chain links TRBV19 to TRBJ2-3; 9 positions match TRBD1. V shed 3 bases and J 2 bases; nucleotides not matched to a gene: 6. This CDR3 spans 16 amino acids. CDR1 is LNHDA, CDR2 SQIVND, per germline (reference sequence).

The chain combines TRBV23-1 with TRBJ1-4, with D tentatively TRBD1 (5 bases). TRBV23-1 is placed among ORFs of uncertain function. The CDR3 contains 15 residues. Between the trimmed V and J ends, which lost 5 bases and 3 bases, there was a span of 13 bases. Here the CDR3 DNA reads TGCGCCAGCAGTTTCGGGGGAGACCCTAATGAAAAACTGTTTTTT. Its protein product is CASSFGGDPNEKLFF.